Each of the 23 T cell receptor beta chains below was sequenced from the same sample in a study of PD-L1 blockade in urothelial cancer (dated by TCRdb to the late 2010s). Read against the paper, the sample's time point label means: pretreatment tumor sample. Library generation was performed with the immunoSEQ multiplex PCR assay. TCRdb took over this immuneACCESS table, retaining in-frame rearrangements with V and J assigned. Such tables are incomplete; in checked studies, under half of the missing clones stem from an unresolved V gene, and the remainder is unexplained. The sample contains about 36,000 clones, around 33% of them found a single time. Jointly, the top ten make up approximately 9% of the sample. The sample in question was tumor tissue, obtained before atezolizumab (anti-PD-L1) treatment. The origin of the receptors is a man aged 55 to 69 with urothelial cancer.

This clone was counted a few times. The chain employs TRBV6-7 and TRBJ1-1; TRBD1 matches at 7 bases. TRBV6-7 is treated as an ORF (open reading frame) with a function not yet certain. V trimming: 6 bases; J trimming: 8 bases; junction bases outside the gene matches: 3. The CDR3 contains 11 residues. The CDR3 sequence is CASRQGGEAFF. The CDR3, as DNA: TGTGCCAGCAGGCAGGGGGGGGAAGCTTTCTTT.

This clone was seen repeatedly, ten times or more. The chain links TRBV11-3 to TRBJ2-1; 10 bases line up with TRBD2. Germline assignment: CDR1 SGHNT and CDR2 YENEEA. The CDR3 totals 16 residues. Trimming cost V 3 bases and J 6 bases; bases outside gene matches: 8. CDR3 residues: CASSLGLAGVGNEQFF. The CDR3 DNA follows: TGTGCCAGCAGCTTGGGGCTAGCGGGAGTCGGCAATGAGCAGTTCTTC.

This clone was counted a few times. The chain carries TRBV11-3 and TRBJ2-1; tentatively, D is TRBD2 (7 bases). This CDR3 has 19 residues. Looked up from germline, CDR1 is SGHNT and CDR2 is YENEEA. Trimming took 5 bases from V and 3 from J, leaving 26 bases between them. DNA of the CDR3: TGTGCCAGCAGCCACGGGGCTGCGGGGGCCCTTTTAGGCTACAATGAGCAGTTCTTC. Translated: CASSHGAAGALLGYNEQFF.

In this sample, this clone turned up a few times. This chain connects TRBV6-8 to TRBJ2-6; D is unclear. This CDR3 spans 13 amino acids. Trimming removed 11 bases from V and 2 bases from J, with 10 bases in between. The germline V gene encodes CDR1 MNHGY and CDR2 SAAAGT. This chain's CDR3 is CAVSDPGANVLTF. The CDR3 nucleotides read TGTGCCGTGTCCGACCCTGGGGCCAACGTCCTGACTTTC.

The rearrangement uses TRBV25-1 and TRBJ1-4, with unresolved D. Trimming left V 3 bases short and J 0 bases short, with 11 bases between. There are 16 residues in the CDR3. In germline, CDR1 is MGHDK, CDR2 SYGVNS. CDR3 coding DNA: TGTGCCAGCAGTGACATCAGGAGGACAACTAATGAAAAACTGTTTTTT. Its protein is CASSDIRRTTNEKLFF.

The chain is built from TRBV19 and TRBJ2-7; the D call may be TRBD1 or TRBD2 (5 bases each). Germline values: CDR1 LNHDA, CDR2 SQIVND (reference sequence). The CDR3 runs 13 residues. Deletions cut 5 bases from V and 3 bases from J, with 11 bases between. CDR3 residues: CASSLGTNYEQYF. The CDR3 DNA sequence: TGTGCCAGTAGTTTGGGGACGAACTACGAGCAGTACTTC.

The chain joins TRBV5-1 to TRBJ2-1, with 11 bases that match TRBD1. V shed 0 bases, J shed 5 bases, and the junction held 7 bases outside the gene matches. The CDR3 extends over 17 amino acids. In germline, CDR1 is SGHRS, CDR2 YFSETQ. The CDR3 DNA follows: TGCGCCAGCAGCTTGGCCCCGGGACAGGGGGTCCACAATGAGCAGTTCTTC. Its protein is CASSLAPGQGVHNEQFF.

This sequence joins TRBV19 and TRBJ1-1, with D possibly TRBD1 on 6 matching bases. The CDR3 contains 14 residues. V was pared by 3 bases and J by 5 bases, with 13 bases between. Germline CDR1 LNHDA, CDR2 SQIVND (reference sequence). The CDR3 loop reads CASSMGRGWTEAFF. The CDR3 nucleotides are TGTGCCAGTAGTATGGGCAGGGGATGGACTGAAGCTTTCTTT. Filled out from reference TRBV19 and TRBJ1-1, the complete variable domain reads DGGITQSPKYLFRKEGQNVTLSCEQNLNHDAMYWYRQDPGQGLRLIYYSQIVNDFQKGDIAEGYSVSREKKESFPLTVTSAQKNPTAFYLCASSMGRGWTEAFFGQGTRLTVV.

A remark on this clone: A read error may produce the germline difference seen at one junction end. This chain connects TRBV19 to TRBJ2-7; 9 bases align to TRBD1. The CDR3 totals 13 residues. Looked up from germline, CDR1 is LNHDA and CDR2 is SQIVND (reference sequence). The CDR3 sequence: CASSIVRTGDLNF. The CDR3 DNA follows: TGTGCCAGTAGTATAGTTCGGACAGGGGACCTCAACTTC.

The CDR3 sequence: CASSTGTGWGTGELFF. In DNA, the CDR3 is TGTGCCAGCAGTACTGGGACAGGGTGGGGCACCGGGGAGCTGTTTTTT. The genes are TRBV6-8 and TRBJ2-2; 9 nucleotides line up with TRBD1. V was pared by 5 bases and J by 4 bases, with 8 bases of the junction left unmatched. The CDR3 extends over 16 amino acids. CDR1 and CDR2 (germline): MNHGY, SAAAGT.

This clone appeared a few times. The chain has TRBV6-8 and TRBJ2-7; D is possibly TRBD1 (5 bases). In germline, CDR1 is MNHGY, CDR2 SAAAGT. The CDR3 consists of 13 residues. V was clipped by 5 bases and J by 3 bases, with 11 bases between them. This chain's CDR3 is CASSAGIFYEQYF. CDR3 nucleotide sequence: TGTGCCAGCAGTGCAGGGATTTTCTACGAGCAGTACTTC.

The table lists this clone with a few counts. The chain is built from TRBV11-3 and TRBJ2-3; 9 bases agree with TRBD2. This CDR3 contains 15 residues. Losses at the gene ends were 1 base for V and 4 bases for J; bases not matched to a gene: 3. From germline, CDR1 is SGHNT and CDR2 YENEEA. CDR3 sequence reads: CASSLGGRAADTQYF. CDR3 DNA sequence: TGTGCCAGCAGCTTAGGCGGGAGGGCGGCAGATACGCAGTATTTT.

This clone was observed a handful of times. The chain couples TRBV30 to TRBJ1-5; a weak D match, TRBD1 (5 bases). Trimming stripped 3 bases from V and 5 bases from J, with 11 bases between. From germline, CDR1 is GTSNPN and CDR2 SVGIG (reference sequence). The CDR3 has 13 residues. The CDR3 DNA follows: TGTGCCTGGAGCAAAGGGGCGTATCAGCCCCAGCATTTT. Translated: CAWSKGAYQPQHF.

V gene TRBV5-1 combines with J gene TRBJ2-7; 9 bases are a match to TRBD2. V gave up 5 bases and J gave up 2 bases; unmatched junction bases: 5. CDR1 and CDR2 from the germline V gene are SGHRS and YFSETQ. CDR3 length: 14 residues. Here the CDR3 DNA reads TGCGCCAGCAGGCAAGGGACTAGCCCCTACGAGCAGTACTTC. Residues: CASRQGTSPYEQYF.

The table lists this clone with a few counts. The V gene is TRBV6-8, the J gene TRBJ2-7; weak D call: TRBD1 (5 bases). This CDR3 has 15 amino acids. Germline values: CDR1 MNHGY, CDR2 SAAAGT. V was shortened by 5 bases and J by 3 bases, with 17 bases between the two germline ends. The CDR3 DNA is TGTGCCAGCAGTGGGAACAGCCTAGGGGACTACGAGCAGTACTTC. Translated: CASSGNSLGDYEQYF.

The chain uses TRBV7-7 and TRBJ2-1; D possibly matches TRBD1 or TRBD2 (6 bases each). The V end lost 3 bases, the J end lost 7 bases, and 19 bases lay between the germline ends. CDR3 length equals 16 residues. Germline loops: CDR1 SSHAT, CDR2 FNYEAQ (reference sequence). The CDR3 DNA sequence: TGTGCCAGCAGCTTTTCCCCGCTCCCGGGGGCTAATGAGCAGTTCTTC. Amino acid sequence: CASSFSPLPGANEQFF.

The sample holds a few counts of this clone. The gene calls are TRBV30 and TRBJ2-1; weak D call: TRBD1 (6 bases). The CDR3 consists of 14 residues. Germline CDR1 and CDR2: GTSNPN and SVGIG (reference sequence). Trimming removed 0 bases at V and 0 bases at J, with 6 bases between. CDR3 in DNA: TGTGCCTGGAGTGTGGACAGCTCCTACAATGAGCAGTTCTTC. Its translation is CAWSVDSSYNEQFF.

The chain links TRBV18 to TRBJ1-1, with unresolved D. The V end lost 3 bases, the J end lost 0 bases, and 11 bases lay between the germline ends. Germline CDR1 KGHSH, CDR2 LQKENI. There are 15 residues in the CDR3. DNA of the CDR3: TGTGCCAGCTCACCGGTGGGAGGAATGAACACTGAAGCTTTCTTT. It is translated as CASSPVGGMNTEAFF. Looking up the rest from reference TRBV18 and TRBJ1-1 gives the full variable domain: NAGVMQNPRHLVRRRGQEARLRCSPMKGHSHVYWYRQLPEEGLKFMVYLQKENIIDESGMPKERFSAEFPKEGPSILRIQQVVRGDSAAYFCASSPVGGMNTEAFFGQGTRLTVV.

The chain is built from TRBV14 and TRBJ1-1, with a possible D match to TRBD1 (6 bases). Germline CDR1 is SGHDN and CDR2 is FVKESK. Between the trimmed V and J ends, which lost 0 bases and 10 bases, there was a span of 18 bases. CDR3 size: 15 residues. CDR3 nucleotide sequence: TGTGCCAGCAGCCAAGACTCACAGGGACTAAGGGGAGCTTTCTTT. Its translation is CASSQDSQGLRGAFF.

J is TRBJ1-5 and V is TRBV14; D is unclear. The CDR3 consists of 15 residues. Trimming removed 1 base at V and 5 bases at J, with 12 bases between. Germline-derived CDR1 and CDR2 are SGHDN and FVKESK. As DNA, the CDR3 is TGTGCCAGCAGCCAAGGTAAGACACTCGATCAGCCCCAGCATTTT. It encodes CASSQGKTLDQPQHF. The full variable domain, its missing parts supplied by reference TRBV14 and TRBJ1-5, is EAGVTQFPSHSVIEKGQTVTLRCDPISGHDNLYWYRRVMGKEIKFLLHFVKESKQDESGMPNNRFLAERTGGTYSTLKVQPAELEDSGVYFCASSQGKTLDQPQHFGDGTRLSIL.

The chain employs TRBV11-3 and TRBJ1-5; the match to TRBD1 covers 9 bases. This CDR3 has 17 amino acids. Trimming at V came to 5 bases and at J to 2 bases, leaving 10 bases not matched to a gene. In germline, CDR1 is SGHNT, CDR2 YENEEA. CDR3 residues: CASSAPGQGKGNQPQHF. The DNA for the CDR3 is TGTGCCAGCAGCGCCCCGGGACAGGGAAAGGGCAATCAGCCCCAGCATTTT.

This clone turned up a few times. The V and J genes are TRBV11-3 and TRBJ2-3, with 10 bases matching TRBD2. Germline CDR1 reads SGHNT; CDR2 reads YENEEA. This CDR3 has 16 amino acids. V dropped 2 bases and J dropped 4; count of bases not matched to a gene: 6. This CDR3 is CASSLRASGGADTQYF. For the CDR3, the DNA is TGTGCCAGCAGCTTACGTGCGAGCGGGGGGGCAGATACGCAGTATTTT.

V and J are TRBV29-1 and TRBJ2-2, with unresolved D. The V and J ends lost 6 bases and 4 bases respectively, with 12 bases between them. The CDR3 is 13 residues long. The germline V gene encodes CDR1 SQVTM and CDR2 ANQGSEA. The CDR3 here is CSVAGVTTGELFF. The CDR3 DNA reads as TGCAGCGTCGCCGGTGTTACCACCGGGGAGCTGTTTTTT.